This T cell receptor (beta chain) is from a study of early stage breast cancer tumors. Looking at the study overall: Average read coverage per sample was roughly 10-fold.

Sequencing was performed with immunoSEQ multiplex PCR; in TCRdb, only in-frame clones are kept and a portion is missing. The repertoire holds around 60,000 clones, with about 80% as singletons. The sequence was collected from a person aged 25 to 45 with breast cancer. The sample was blood.

CDR3: CASSVASGRYYNEQFF. CDR3 nucleotides: TGTGCCAGCAGCGTAGCTAGCGGGAGATACTACAATGAGCAGTTCTTC. The chain joins TRBV9 to TRBJ2-1, with TRBD2 identical over 10 bases. The CDR3 has 16 amino acids. In germline, CDR1 is SGDLS, CDR2 YYNGEE. V gave up 0 bases and J gave up 3 bases; unmatched junction bases: 3.